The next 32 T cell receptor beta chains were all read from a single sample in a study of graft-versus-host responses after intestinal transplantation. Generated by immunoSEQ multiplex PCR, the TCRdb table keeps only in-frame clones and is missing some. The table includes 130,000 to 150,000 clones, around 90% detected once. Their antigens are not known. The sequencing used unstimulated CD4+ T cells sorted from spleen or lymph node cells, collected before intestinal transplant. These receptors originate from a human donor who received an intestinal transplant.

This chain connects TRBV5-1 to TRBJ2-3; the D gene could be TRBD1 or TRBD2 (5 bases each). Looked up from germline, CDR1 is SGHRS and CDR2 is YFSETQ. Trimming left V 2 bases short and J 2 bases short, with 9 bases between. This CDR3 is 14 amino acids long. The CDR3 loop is CASSFLGTTDTQYF. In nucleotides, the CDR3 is TGCGCCAGCAGCTTTTTAGGGACCACAGATACGCAGTATTTT.

This CDR3 reads CASSELGTLETQYF. Written as DNA, the CDR3 is TGTGCCAGCAGTGAGCTCGGGACACTAGAGACCCAGTACTTC. This rearrangement joins TRBV2 to TRBJ2-5; D possibly corresponds to TRBD1 (6 bases). Trimming pared 3 bases from V and 4 bases from J, leaving 12 bases between. Germline V gene lookup returns CDR1 SNHLY and CDR2 FYNNEI. This CDR3 is built from 14 residues.

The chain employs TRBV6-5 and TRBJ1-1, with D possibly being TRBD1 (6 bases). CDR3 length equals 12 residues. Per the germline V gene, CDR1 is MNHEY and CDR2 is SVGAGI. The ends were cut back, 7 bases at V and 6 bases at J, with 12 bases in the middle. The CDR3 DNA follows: TGTGCCAGCAAGGGGGGTTTGGCTGAAGCTTTCTTT. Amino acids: CASKGGLAEAFF.

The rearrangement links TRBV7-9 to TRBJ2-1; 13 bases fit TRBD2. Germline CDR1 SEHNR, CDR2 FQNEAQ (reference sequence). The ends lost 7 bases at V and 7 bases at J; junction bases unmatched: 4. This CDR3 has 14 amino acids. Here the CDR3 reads CASIRTSGRNEQFF. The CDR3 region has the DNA TGTGCCAGCATCCGGACTAGCGGGAGAAATGAGCAGTTCTTC.

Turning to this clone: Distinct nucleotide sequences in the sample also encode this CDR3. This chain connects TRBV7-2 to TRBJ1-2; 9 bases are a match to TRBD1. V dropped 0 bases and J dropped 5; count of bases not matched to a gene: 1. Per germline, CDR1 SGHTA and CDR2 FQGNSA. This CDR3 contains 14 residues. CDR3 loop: CASSLAGTGYGYTF. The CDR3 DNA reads TGTGCCAGCAGCTTAGCGGGGACAGGGTATGGCTACACCTTC.

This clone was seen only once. DNA of the CDR3: TGTGCCAGCAGCCCACCGAACAGGGACTGGTCTGAAGCTTTCTTT. Its translation is CASSPPNRDWSEAFF. The genes are TRBV7-2 and TRBJ1-1; TRBD1 is a possible D gene (6 bases). CDR3 length equals 15 residues. CDR1 is SGHTA, CDR2 FQGNSA, per germline. Trimming took off 5 bases at V and 6 bases at J, with 19 bases between the two ends.

CDR3 loop: CAWRLQSYGYTF. In DNA, the CDR3 is TGTGCCTGGAGGCTGCAGTCCTATGGCTACACCTTC. This chain uses TRBV30 with TRBJ1-2; unclear D gene. The germline V gene has CDR1 GTSNPN and CDR2 SVGIG (reference sequence). The CDR3 is made up of 12 amino acids. V was shortened by 3 bases and J by 4 bases, with 9 bases between the two germline ends.

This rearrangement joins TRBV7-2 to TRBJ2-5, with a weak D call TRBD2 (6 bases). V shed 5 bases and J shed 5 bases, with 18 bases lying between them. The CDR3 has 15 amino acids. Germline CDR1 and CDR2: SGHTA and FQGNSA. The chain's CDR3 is CASSPFGGNLETQYF. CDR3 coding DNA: TGTGCCAGCAGCCCCTTTGGCGGGAATCTCGAGACCCAGTACTTC.

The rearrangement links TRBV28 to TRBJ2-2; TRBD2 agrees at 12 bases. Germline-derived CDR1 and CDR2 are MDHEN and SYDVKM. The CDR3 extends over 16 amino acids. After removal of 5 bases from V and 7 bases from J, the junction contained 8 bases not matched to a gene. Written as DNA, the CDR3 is TGTGCCAGCAGTGTTCGGACTAGCGGGGTGGGCGGGGAGCTGTTTTTT. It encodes CASSVRTSGVGGELFF.

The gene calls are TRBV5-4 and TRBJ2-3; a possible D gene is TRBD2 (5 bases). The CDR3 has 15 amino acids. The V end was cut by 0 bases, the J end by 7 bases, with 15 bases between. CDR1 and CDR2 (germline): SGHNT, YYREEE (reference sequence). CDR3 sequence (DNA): TGTGCCAGCAGCTTGGTCCCAGTTGTCGGGAATACGCAGTATTTT. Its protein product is CASSLVPVVGNTQYF.

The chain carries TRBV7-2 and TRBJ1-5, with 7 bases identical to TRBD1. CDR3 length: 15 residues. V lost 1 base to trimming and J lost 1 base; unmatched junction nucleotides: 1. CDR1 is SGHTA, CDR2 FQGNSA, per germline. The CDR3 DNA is TGTGCCAGCAGCTTAGTACAGGGGAGCAATCAGCCCCAGCATTTT. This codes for CASSLVQGSNQPQHF.

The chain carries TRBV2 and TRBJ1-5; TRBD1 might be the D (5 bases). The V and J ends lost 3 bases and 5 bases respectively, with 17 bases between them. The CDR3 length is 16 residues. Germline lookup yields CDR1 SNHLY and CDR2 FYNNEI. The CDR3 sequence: CASSDPGRVGDQPQHF. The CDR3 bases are TGTGCCAGCAGTGATCCCGGACGGGTGGGGGATCAGCCCCAGCATTTT.

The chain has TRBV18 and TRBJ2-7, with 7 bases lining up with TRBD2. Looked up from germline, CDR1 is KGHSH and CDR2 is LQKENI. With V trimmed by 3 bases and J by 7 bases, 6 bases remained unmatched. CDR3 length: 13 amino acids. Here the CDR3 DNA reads TGTGCCAGCTCACCCGCCTCGGGAGGTGAGCAGTACTTC. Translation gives CASSPASGGEQYF.

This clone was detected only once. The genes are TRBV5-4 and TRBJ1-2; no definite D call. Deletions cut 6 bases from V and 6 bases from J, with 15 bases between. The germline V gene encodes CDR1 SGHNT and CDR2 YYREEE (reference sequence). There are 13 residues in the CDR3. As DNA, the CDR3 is TGTGCCAGCACCTCGCGCGGGTTCGATGGCTACACCTTC. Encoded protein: CASTSRGFDGYTF.

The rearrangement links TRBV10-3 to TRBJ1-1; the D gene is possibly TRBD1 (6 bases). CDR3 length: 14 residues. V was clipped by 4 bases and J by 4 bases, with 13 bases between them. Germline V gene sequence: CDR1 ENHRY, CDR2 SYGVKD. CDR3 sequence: CAISVGGAGTEAFF. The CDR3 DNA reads TGTGCCATCAGTGTTGGGGGCGCGGGCACTGAAGCTTTCTTT.

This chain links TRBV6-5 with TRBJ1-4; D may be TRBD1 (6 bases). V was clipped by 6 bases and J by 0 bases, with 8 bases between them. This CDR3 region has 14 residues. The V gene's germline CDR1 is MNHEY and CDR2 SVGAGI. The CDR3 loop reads CASRTGTTNEKLFF. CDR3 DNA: TGTGCCAGCAGAACAGGGACAACTAATGAAAAACTGTTTTTT.

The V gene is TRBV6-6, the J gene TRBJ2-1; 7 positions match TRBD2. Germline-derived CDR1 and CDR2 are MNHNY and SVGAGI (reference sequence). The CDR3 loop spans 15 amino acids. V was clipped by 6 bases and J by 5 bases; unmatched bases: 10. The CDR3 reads CASRMNSGTNNEQFF. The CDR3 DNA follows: TGTGCCAGCAGGATGAACAGCGGGACTAACAATGAGCAGTTCTTC.

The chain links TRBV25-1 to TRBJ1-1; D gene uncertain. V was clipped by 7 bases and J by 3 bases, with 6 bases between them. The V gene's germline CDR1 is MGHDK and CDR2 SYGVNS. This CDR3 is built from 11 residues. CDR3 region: CASTQHTEAFF. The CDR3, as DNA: TGTGCCAGCACCCAGCACACTGAAGCTTTCTTT.

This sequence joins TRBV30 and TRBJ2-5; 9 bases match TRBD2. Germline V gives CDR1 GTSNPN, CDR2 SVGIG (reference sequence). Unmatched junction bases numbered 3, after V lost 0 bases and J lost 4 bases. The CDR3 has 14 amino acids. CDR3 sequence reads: CAWSVGLARETQYF. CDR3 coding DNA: TGTGCCTGGAGTGTAGGACTAGCGAGAGAGACCCAGTACTTC.

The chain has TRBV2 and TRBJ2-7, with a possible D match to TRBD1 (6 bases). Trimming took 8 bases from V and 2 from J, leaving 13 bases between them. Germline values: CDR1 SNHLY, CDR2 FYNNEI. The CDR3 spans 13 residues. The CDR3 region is CASRVRGTYEQYF. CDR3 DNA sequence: TGTGCCAGCCGGGTGAGGGGGACCTACGAGCAGTACTTC. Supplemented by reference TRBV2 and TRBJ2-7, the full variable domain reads EPEVTQTPSHQVTQMGQEVILRCVPISNHLYFYWYRQILGQKVEFLVSFYNNEISEKSEIFDDQFSVERPDGSNFTLKIRSTKLEDSAMYFCASRVRGTYEQYFGPGTRLTVT.

CDR3 loop: CASSLHREETGELFF. CDR3 DNA sequence: TGTGCCAGCAGCTTACACAGGGAGGAGACCGGGGAGCTGTTTTTT. The chain combines TRBV7-3 with TRBJ2-2; D is possibly TRBD1 or TRBD2 (6 bases each). Per the germline V gene, CDR1 is SGHTA and CDR2 is FQGTGA. The germline V and J ends were trimmed by 2 bases and 5 bases, with 12 bases remaining between them. This CDR3 is built from 15 residues. Looking up the rest from reference TRBV7-3 and TRBJ2-2 gives the full variable domain: GAGVSQTPSNKVTEKGKYVELRCDPISGHTALYWYRQSLGQGPEFLIYFQGTGAADDSGLPNDRFFAVRPEGSVSTLKIQRTERGDSAVYLCASSLHREETGELFFGEGSRLTVL.

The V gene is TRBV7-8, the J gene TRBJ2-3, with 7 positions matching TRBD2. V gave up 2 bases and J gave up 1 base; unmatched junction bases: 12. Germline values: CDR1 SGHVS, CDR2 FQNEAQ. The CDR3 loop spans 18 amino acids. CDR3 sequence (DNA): TGTGCCAGCAGCTTATTATCGTTCCTAGCGGTTCGCACAGATACGCAGTATTTT. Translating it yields CASSLLSFLAVRTDTQYF. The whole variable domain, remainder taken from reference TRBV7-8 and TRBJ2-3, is GAGVSQSPRYKVAKRGQDVALRCDPISGHVSLFWYQQALGQGPEFLTYFQNEAQLDKSGLPSDRFFAERPEGSVSTLKIQRTQQEDSAVYLCASSLLSFLAVRTDTQYFGPGTRLTVL.

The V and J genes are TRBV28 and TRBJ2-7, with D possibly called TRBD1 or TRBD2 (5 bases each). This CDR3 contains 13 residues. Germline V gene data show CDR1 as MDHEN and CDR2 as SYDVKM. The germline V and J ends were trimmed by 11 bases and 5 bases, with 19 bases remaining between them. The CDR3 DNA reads TGTGCCGGGCAAGGTGGGGGAGCGGACGAGCAGTACTTC. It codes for CAGQGGGADEQYF.

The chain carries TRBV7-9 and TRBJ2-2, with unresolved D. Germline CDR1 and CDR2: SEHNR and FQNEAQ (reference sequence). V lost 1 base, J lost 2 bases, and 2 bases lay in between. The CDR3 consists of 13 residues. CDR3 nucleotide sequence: TGTGCCAGCAGCTTAGGCAACACCGGGGAGCTGTTTTTT. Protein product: CASSLGNTGELFF.

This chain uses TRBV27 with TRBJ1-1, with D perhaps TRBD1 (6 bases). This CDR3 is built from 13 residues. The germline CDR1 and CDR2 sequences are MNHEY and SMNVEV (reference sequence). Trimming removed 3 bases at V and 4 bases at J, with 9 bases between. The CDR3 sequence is CASSLPRGTEAFF. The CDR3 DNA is TGTGCCAGCAGTTTGCCCAGGGGCACTGAAGCTTTCTTT.

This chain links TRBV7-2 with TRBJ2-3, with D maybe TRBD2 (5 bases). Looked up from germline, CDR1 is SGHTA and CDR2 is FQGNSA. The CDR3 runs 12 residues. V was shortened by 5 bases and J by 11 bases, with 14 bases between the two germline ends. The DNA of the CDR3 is TGTGCCAGCAGCCCCGAGCGGCTGAGGCAGTATTTT. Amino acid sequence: CASSPERLRQYF.

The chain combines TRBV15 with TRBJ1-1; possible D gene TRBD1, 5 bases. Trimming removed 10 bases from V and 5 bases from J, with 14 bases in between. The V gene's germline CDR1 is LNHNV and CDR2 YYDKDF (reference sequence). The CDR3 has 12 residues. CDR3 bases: TGTGCCAGCGGGGGTTCACGGACTGAAGCTTTCTTT. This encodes CASGGSRTEAFF.

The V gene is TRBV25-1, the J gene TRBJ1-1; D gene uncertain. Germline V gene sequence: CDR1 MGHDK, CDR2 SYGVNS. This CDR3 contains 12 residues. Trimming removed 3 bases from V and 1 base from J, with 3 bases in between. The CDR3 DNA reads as TGTGCCAGCAGTGACAGGAACACTGAAGCTTTCTTT. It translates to CASSDRNTEAFF. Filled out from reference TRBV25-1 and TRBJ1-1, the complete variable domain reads EADIYQTPRYLVIGTGKKITLECSQTMGHDKMYWYQQDPGMELHLIHYSYGVNSTEKGDLSSESTVSRIRTEHFPLTLESARPSHTSQYLCASSDRNTEAFFGQGTRLTVV.

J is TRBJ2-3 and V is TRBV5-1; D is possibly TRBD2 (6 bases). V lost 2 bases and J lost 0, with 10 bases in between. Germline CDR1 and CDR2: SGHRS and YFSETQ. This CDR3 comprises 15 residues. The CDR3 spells CASSFPSGSTDTQYF. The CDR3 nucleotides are TGCGCCAGCAGCTTCCCAAGCGGGAGCACAGATACGCAGTATTTT.

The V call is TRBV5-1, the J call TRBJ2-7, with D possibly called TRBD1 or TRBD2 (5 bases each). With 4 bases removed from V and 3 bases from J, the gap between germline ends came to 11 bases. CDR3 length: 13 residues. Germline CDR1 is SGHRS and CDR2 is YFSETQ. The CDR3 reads CASSRDRDYEQYF. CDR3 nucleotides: TGCGCCAGCAGCCGGGACCGCGACTACGAGCAGTACTTC.

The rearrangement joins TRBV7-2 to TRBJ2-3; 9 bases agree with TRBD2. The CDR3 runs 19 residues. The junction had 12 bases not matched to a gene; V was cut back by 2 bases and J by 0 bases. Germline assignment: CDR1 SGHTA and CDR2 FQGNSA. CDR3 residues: CASSLFFPAGGPSTDTQYF. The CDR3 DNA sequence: TGTGCCAGCAGCTTATTCTTTCCGGCGGGAGGGCCTAGCACAGATACGCAGTATTTT.

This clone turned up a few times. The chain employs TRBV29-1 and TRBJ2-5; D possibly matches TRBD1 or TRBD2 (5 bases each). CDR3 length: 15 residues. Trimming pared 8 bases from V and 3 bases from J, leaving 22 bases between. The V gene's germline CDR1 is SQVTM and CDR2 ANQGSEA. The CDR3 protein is CSMSRGGGDKETQYF. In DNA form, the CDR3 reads TGCAGCATGTCAAGGGGTGGGGGAGACAAAGAGACCCAGTACTTC.